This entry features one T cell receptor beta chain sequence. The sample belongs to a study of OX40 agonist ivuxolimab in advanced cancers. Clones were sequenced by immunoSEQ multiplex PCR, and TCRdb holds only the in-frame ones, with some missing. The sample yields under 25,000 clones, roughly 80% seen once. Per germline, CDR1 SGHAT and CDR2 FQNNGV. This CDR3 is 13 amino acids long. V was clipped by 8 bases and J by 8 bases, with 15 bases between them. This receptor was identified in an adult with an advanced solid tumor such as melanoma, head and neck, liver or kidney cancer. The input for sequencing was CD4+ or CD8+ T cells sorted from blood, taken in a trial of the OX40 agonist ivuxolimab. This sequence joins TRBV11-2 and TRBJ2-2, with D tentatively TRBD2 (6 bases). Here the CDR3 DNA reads TGTGCCAGCCGGGGGAGCGTCGTGGGGGAGCTGTTTTTT. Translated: CASRGSVVGELFF.